These 12 T cell receptor beta chains share one sample of origin, sequenced in a study of blood T cell repertoires in COVID-19. Assay used: immunoSEQ multiplex PCR; TCRdb lists only in-frame clones, some missing. This table has around 260,000 clones, about four fifths appearing once. Source material: peripheral blood. The receptor set was obtained from a woman aged 45-60 years who had recovered from COVID-19.

In its sample, this clone was seen once. A junction boundary mismatches the germline segment, possibly from a read error. This rearrangement joins TRBV28 to TRBJ2-1; TRBD1 agrees at 8 bases. Germline loops: CDR1 MDHEN, CDR2 SYDVKM. The CDR3 has 16 amino acids. The CDR3, as DNA: TGTGCCAGTAGTTTAGTGGACAGGGTCAACTACAATGAGCAGTTCTTC. This translates into CASSLVDRVNYNEQFF.

This chain joins TRBV5-1 and TRBJ2-1; D is undetermined. Trimming took off 5 bases at V and 3 bases at J, with 18 bases between the two ends. This CDR3 region has 16 residues. Germline V CDR1 and CDR2: SGHRS, YFSETQ. The CDR3 bases are TGCGCCAGCAGTTTACCCCCTTTTTCCAGCTACAATGAGCAGTTCTTC. Encoded protein: CASSLPPFSSYNEQFF. The full variable domain, its missing parts supplied by reference TRBV5-1 and TRBJ2-1, is KAGVTQTPRYLIKTRGQQVTLSCSPISGHRSVSWYQQTPGQGLQFLFEYFSETQRNKGNFPGRFSGRQFSNSRSEMNVSTLELGDSALYLCASSLPPFSSYNEQFFGPGTRLTVL.

This clone was recorded a few times. The V call is TRBV9, the J call TRBJ2-1; possible D gene TRBD2, 6 bases. Germline loops: CDR1 SGDLS, CDR2 YYNGEE. The CDR3 contains 14 residues. Between the trimmed V and J ends, which lost 0 bases and 15 bases, there was a span of 19 bases. In DNA form, the CDR3 reads TGTGCCAGCAGCGTAGCGGCCTTTGGGGGGTCAACGTTCTTC. Amino acids: CASSVAAFGGSTFF.

The chain carries TRBV30 and TRBJ1-6; 8 bases align to TRBD1. The CDR3 covers 13 residues. Losses at the gene ends were 2 bases for V and 9 bases for J; bases not matched to a gene: 3. Germline CDR1 is GTSNPN and CDR2 is SVGIG (reference sequence). This CDR3 is CAWSSRGLSPLHF. The CDR3 nucleotides are TGTGCCTGGAGTAGCAGGGGGCTTTCACCCCTCCACTTT.

The chain is built from TRBV28 and TRBJ2-1; possible D gene TRBD1, 5 bases. The V gene's germline CDR1 is MDHEN and CDR2 SYDVKM. The CDR3 spans 15 residues. V lost 2 bases, J lost 2 bases, and 10 bases lay in between. As DNA, the CDR3 is TGTGCCAGCAGTTTACAACAGGTTGCCTACAATGAGCAGTTCTTC. Amino acids: CASSLQQVAYNEQFF.

The rearrangement links TRBV5-5 to TRBJ2-3; 10 bases align to TRBD1. Germline V CDR1 and CDR2: SGHKS, YYEKEE (reference sequence). The trim removed 1 base at V and 4 bases at J, leaving 9 bases unmatched. The CDR3 runs 17 residues. CDR3 nucleotides: TGTGCCAGCAGCTTGAGACGAAGGGACAGGGGTGCAGATACGCAGTATTTT. This codes for CASSLRRRDRGADTQYF.

This chain links TRBV7-2 with TRBJ2-3; tentative D call: TRBD2 (5 bases). Trimming shortened V by 1 base and J by 4 bases, and 12 bases separated the two germline ends. The CDR3 sequence is 15 residues long. Per germline, CDR1 SGHTA and CDR2 FQGNSA. CDR3 bases: TGTGCCAGCAGCTTAGGCGGGCTAGCAGCAGATACGCAGTATTTT. It yields the protein CASSLGGLAADTQYF. Combining the CDR3 with reference TRBV7-2 and TRBJ2-3 gives the whole variable domain GAGVSQSPSNKVTEKGKDVELRCDPISGHTALYWYRQSLGQGLEFLIYFQGNSAPDKSGLPSDRFSAERTGGSVSTLTIQRTQQEDSAVYLCASSLGGLAADTQYFGPGTRLTVL.

The rearrangement uses TRBV27 and TRBJ2-7, with 10 nucleotides matching TRBD2. Unmatched junction bases numbered 9, after V lost 8 bases and J lost 2 bases. CDR1 is MNHEY and CDR2 is SMNVEV in the germline V gene (reference sequence). CDR3 size: 15 residues. For the CDR3, the DNA is TGTGCCAGCGGGCTTGTAGCGGGGGGAACCTACGAGCAGTACTTC. It yields the protein CASGLVAGGTYEQYF.

The J gene is TRBJ2-2, the V gene TRBV15; D is undetermined. This CDR3 is built from 14 residues. V was clipped by 0 bases and J by 3 bases, with 5 bases between them. Germline values: CDR1 LNHNV, CDR2 YYDKDF (reference sequence). In DNA, the CDR3 is TGTGCCACCAGCAGAGACACTTACACCGGGGAGCTGTTTTTT. This encodes CATSRDTYTGELFF.

The rearrangement links TRBV6-2 or TRBV6-3 to TRBJ2-2; 8 bases align to TRBD2. CDR3 length: 18 residues. J gave up 3 bases and V 4 bases, and 13 bases lay outside the gene matches. Germline V gives CDR1 MNHEY, CDR2 SVGEGT. The DNA for the CDR3 is TGTGCCAGCAGTTTGTTCGGGAGGCGGGAGGTCGACACCGGGGAGCTGTTTTTT. This gives the protein CASSLFGRREVDTGELFF.

About this clone: Other DNA sequences in this sample translate to the same CDR3. The V call is TRBV28, the J call TRBJ1-5; TRBD1 matches at 8 bases. V lost 6 bases to trimming and J lost 2 bases; unmatched junction nucleotides: 6. CDR3 length: 15 amino acids. Looked up from germline, CDR1 is MDHEN and CDR2 is SYDVKM. This CDR3 is CASSLPQGGNQPQHF. As DNA, the CDR3 is TGTGCCAGCAGCCTACCACAGGGGGGCAATCAGCCCCAGCATTTT.

CDR3 bases: TGTGCCAGCAGCCTCGACGCGGCGGGAACCGGGGAGCTGTTTTTT. The encoded protein is CASSLDAAGTGELFF. This sequence joins TRBV7-2 and TRBJ2-2; D is perhaps TRBD2 (6 bases). This CDR3 comprises 15 residues. Trimming removed 5 bases from V and 5 bases from J, with 15 bases in between. CDR1 is SGHTA and CDR2 is FQGNSA in the germline V gene.